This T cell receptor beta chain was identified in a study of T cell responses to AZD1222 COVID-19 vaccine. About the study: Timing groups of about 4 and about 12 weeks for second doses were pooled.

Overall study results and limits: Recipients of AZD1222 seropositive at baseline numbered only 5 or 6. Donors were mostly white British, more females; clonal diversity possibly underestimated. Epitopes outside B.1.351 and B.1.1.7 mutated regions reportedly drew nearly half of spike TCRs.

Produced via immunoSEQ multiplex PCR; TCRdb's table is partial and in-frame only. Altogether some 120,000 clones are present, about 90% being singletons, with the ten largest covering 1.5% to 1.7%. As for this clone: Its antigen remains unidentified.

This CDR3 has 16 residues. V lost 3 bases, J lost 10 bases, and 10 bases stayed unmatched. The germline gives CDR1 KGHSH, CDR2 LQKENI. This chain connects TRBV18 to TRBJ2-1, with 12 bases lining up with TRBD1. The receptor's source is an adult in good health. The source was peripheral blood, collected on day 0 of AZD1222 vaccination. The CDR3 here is CASSPPYGTGGWEQFF. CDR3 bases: TGTGCCAGCTCACCCCCCTACGGGACAGGGGGCTGGGAGCAGTTCTTC.